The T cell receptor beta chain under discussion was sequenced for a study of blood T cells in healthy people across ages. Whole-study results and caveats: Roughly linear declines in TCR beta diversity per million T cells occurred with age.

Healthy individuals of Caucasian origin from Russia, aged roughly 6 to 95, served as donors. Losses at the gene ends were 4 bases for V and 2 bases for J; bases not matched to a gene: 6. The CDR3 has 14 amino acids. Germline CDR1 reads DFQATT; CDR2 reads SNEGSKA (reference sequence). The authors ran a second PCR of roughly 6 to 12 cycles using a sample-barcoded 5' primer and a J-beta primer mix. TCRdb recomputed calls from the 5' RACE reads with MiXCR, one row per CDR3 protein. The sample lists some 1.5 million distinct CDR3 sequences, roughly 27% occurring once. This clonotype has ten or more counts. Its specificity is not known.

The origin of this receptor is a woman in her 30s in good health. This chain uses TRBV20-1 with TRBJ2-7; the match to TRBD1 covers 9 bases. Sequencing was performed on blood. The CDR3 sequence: CSATGTGNTYEQYF. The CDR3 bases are TGCAGTGCTACCGGGACAGGGAACACCTACGAGCAGTACTTC.